One sample yielded the 30 T cell receptor beta chains listed below, sequenced in a study of T cells expressing NK-cell markers. TCRdb re-called the 5' RACE reads; one entry per CDR3 protein, DNA not given. The ten top clones account for less than 4.5%, within a sample of about 550,000 distinct CDR3 sequences. Specimen: blood T cells: a sorted CD56 or NKG2C T cell subset, CD4+ or CD8+ T cells, or bulk PBMC T cells (not recorded which). The source is a man aged 18 to 30 in good health.

The chain links TRBV12-3 or TRBV12-4 to TRBJ2-5. The CDR3 has 12 residues. The CDR3 protein is CASGISRETQYF.

This sequence joins TRBV12-3 or TRBV12-4 and TRBJ2-3. This CDR3 is 15 amino acids long. This CDR3 is CASSTKGRSTDTQYF.

CDR3 amino acids: CASRPTSGRRNEQFF. The chain joins TRBV11-2 to TRBJ2-1; TCRdb proposes TRBD2, but this gene call is untestable without DNA. This CDR3 contains 15 residues. CDR1 and CDR2 (germline): SGHAT, FQNNGV.

V gene TRBV21-1 combines with J gene TRBJ2-4; TCRdb indicates TRBD1, and absent DNA this call remains unverified. TRBV21-1 is a pseudogene segment. CDR3 length: 14 residues. The CDR3 here is CASRIQGEGNIQYF.

The V call is TRBV2, the J call TRBJ1-4. CDR3 length equals 14 residues. CDR1 is SNHLY, CDR2 FYNNEI, per germline. The CDR3 protein is CASSVSGTNEKLFF.

The J gene is TRBJ2-3, the V gene TRBV20-1; the D gene TCRdb calls, TRBD2, cannot be checked with no DNA. The CDR3 extends over 17 amino acids. The germline V gene encodes CDR1 DFQATT and CDR2 SNEGSKA (reference sequence). Here the CDR3 reads CSALGTSGRAGTDTQYF.

The V and J genes are TRBV7-2 and TRBJ2-1; TCRdb's D call, TRBD1, is unchecked because there is no DNA. Germline loops: CDR1 SGHTA, CDR2 FQGNSA. CDR3 length: 17 amino acids. CDR3 protein: CASSLSTTGGNYNEQFF. The entire variable domain, with the rest obtained from reference TRBV7-2 and TRBJ2-1, is as follows: GAGVSQSPSNKVTEKGKDVELRCDPISGHTALYWYRQSLGQGLEFLIYFQGNSAPDKSGLPSDRFSAERTGGSVSTLTIQRTQQEDSAVYLCASSLSTTGGNYNEQFFGPGTRLTVL.

The CDR3 sequence is CSARDLRSGIHNEQFF. J is TRBJ2-1 and V is TRBV20-1. The CDR3 covers 16 residues. The germline CDR1 and CDR2 sequences are DFQATT and SNEGSKA (reference sequence).

The chain recombines TRBV14 with TRBJ2-1; TCRdb picks TRBD2, but there is no DNA to check that call. The germline V gene encodes CDR1 SGHDN and CDR2 FVKESK. This CDR3 region has 14 residues. CDR3 in amino acids: CASSQSGLVGEQFF. Together with reference TRBV14 and TRBJ2-1, the CDR3 gives the full variable domain: EAGVTQFPSHSVIEKGQTVTLRCDPISGHDNLYWYRRVMGKEIKFLLHFVKESKQDESGMPNNRFLAERTGGTYSTLKVQPAELEDSGVYFCASSQSGLVGEQFFGPGTRLTVL.

V and J are TRBV6-4 and TRBJ2-1; there is no DNA to check the TCRdb D call of TRBD1. The germline V gene has CDR1 MRHNA and CDR2 SNTAGT. There are 13 residues in the CDR3. Here the CDR3 reads CASSVQGGNEQFF.

This chain joins TRBV12-3 or TRBV12-4 and TRBJ2-1; absent DNA, TCRdb's TRBD2 call cannot be checked. This CDR3 comprises 16 residues. CDR3: CASSSHTSGRTNEQFF.

The V gene is TRBV7-2, the J gene TRBJ1-1; lacking DNA, the TRBD1 call made by TCRdb goes unchecked. This CDR3 spans 16 amino acids. Germline loops: CDR1 SGHTA, CDR2 FQGNSA. CDR3: CASSLASRVRGTEAFF.

The chain uses TRBV12-3 or TRBV12-4 and TRBJ2-5; TCRdb indicates TRBD2, and absent DNA this call remains unverified. The CDR3 is 17 residues long. The CDR3 spells CASSSGLAGGRFETQYF.

The chain is built from TRBV6-2 or TRBV6-3 and TRBJ2-7; TCRdb calls TRBD1, which cannot be checked without DNA. Germline lookup yields CDR1 MNHEY and CDR2 SVGEGT. This CDR3 has 13 residues. The CDR3 here is CASSWTLANEQYF.

This chain links TRBV7-2 with TRBJ2-3; lacking DNA, the TRBD2 call made by TCRdb goes unchecked. Looked up from germline, CDR1 is SGHTA and CDR2 is FQGNSA. The CDR3 has 17 amino acids. CDR3: CASSLVGAGVGTDTQYF.

The chain employs TRBV7-3 and TRBJ2-7; TCRdb outputs TRBD1, but without DNA this stays unchecked. Germline CDR1 is SGHTA and CDR2 is FQGTGA. CDR3 length: 15 amino acids. This CDR3 is CASSLGPRGRYEQYF.

The chain employs TRBV5-1 and TRBJ2-3; TCRdb's assignment of TRBD2 cannot be checked, as there is no DNA. This CDR3 comprises 14 residues. Germline loops: CDR1 SGHRS, CDR2 YFSETQ. CDR3 loop: CASSAGTSGSTQYF. The entire variable domain, with the rest obtained from reference TRBV5-1 and TRBJ2-3, is as follows: KAGVTQTPRYLIKTRGQQVTLSCSPISGHRSVSWYQQTPGQGLQFLFEYFSETQRNKGNFPGRFSGRQFSNSRSEMNVSTLELGDSALYLCASSAGTSGSTQYFGPGTRLTVL.

The chain links TRBV27 to TRBJ2-3; TCRdb outputs TRBD1, but without DNA this stays unchecked. CDR1 and CDR2 from the germline V gene are MNHEY and SMNVEV (reference sequence). The CDR3 totals 14 residues. This CDR3 reads CASRRTGGTDTQYF.

The chain is built from TRBV14 and TRBJ2-7. This CDR3 spans 15 amino acids. Germline V CDR1 and CDR2: SGHDN, FVKESK. CDR3 region: CASSPRDRTWDEQYF.

The chain joins TRBV12-3 or TRBV12-4 to TRBJ1-5; TCRdb lists TRBD1, though no DNA is available to test this call. CDR3 size: 15 residues. The CDR3 loop reads CASSLAGQTNQPQHF.

The chain couples TRBV9 to TRBJ2-7. CDR1 is SGDLS, CDR2 YYNGEE, per germline. CDR3 size: 14 residues. CDR3 residues: CASSVGGDSYEQYF.

The chain employs TRBV7-3 and TRBJ2-5; absent DNA, TCRdb's TRBD2 call cannot be checked. The CDR3 is 15 amino acids. Germline CDR1 SGHTA, CDR2 FQGTGA. The CDR3 loop is CASSPSGPTGETQYF. The full variable domain, rest sourced from reference TRBV7-3 and TRBJ2-5, is GAGVSQTPSNKVTEKGKYVELRCDPISGHTALYWYRQSLGQGPEFLIYFQGTGAADDSGLPNDRFFAVRPEGSVSTLKIQRTERGDSAVYLCASSPSGPTGETQYFGPGTRLLVL.

The chain carries TRBV20-1 and TRBJ2-2; as DNA is missing, the TRBD1 call by TCRdb cannot be tested. Germline CDR1 DFQATT, CDR2 SNEGSKA (reference sequence). This CDR3 is built from 14 residues. The CDR3 sequence: CSAFREVRTGELFF.

This rearrangement joins TRBV6-2 or TRBV6-3 to TRBJ2-2; TCRdb's D call of TRBD1 is untestable without DNA. CDR3 length equals 16 residues. Looked up from germline, CDR1 is MNHEY and CDR2 is SVGEGT. The CDR3 here is CASSYSSDQGTGELFF.

The V and J genes are TRBV6-2 or TRBV6-3 and TRBJ2-2; the D gene TCRdb calls, TRBD2, cannot be checked with no DNA. CDR3 length: 14 residues. Looked up from germline, CDR1 is MNHEY and CDR2 is SVGEGT. Here the CDR3 reads CASGTSGPGGELFF.

V usage is TRBV12-3 or TRBV12-4 and J usage is TRBJ1-4. CDR3 length equals 12 residues. The CDR3 sequence is CASSSTFEKLFF.

The rearrangement links TRBV6-2 or TRBV6-3 to TRBJ2-5; TCRdb reports TRBD2, a call that lacks DNA to check it against. The germline gives CDR1 MNHEY, CDR2 SVGEGT. The CDR3 extends over 12 amino acids. CDR3: CASSATRETQYF.

The chain recombines TRBV5-5 with TRBJ2-7; checking the TCRdb D call of TRBD1 is not possible without DNA. CDR3 length: 13 amino acids. The germline V gene has CDR1 SGHKS and CDR2 YYEKEE (reference sequence). Here the CDR3 reads CASGRDRGGEQYF.

The genes are TRBV5-6 and TRBJ2-5; the TCRdb D gene call, TRBD2, has no DNA to confirm it. CDR3 length equals 16 residues. The germline CDR1 and CDR2 sequences are SGHDT and YYEEEE. CDR3 residues: CASSLAWGLNQETQYF.

The chain couples TRBV15 to TRBJ2-2; TCRdb calls TRBD1, which cannot be checked without DNA. The CDR3 has 15 amino acids. Germline V CDR1 and CDR2: LNHNV, YYDKDF (reference sequence). CDR3 amino acids: CATSRGDRVTGELFF.